This is a list of T cell receptor beta chains from one sample in a study of T-cell reconstitution after alpha-beta-depleted transplantation in children. TCRdb called the PCR reads again in MiXCR, with one record for every CDR3 protein. In the table there are about 980,000 distinct CDR3 sequences, about 30% of which are singletons. The sample in question was PBMCs, mostly from graft donor cells, obtained 360 days after TCRalphabeta/CD19-depleted stem cell transplant. Every receptor here comes from a boy younger than two who had a stem cell transplant for SCID, so the T cells may come from the graft donor. Both conserved end residues are part of each CDR3. The D gene is left open where the match is weak. Rows may omit the clone size; those that give it use once, few, many or a size class.

D	V	J	size	CDR3	DNA
TRBD2	TRBV20-1	TRBJ2-3	-	CSWGGEPQYF	TGCAGTTGGGGGGGGGAACCGCAGTATTTT
TRBD1	TRBV28	TRBJ2-7	-	CASLGQLRYVQYF	TGTGCCAGCTTGGGACAGTTACGCTATGTGCAGTACTTC
-	TRBV24-1	TRBJ2-1	-	CATSIQGNPYNEQFF	TGTGCCACCAGTATACAGGGTAATCCCTACAATGAGCAGTTCTTC
-	TRBV3-1	TRBJ2-7	-	CASSSGTPHEQYF	TGTGCCAGCAGCTCCGGGACTCCCCACGAGCAGTACTTC
TRBD1	TRBV15	TRBJ1-2	many	CATSRDVASTGTGYGYTF	TGTGCCACCAGCAGAGATGTTGCGTCGACCGGGACAGGCTATGGCTACACCTTC
TRBD2	TRBV10-3	TRBJ2-3	few	CAIAGTSGAVAQYF	TGTGCCATTGCCGGGACTAGCGGGGCAGTAGCGCAGTATTTT
-	TRBV30	TRBJ1-2	-	CAWSVPGFYTF	TGTGCCTGGAGTGTACCCGGCTTCTACACCTTC
-	TRBV20-1	TRBJ1-1	-	CRGDVGGTEAFF	TGCAGGGGGGATGTCGGTGGGACTGAAGCTTTCTTT
-	TRBV12-5	TRBJ2-4	few	CASGLGGERGENIQYF	TGTGCTAGTGGTTTGGGCGGCGAGAGGGGGGAAAACATTCAGTACTTC
TRBD1	TRBV29-1	TRBJ1-4	-	CSVRRGNNEKLFF	TGCAGCGTTCGCAGGGGGAACAATGAAAAACTGTTTTTT
TRBD2	TRBV5-8	TRBJ2-3	many	CASSWDYDTQYF	TGTGCCAGCAGCTGGGACTACGACACGCAGTATTTT
-	TRBV20-1	TRBJ2-2	few	CSARDVRSGRTGELFF	TGCAGTGCTAGAGATGTGCGGAGCGGAAGGACCGGGGAGCTGTTTTTT
-	TRBV20-1	TRBJ2-3	few	CSAVGATDTQYF	TGCAGTGCGGTGGGGGCCACAGATACGCAGTATTTT
-	TRBV7-6	TRBJ2-3	-	CASSLESSLTDTQYF	TGTGCCAGCAGCCTGGAGAGTTCACTCACAGATACGCAGTATTTT
-	TRBV12-3/TRBV12-4	TRBJ1-6	once	CASSVDSGPLHF	TGTGCCAGCAGTGTTGACAGTGGACCCCTCCACTTT
-	TRBV10-2	TRBJ2-6	-	CASTNGGRLSGANVLTF	TGCGCCAGCACCAATGGTGGTCGACTCTCTGGGGCCAACGTCCTGACTTTC
-	TRBV6-1	TRBJ2-7	few	CASSPPKSSYEQYF	TGTGCCAGCAGCCCCCCTAAGAGCTCCTACGAGCAGTACTTC